This TCR beta chain came from a study of CD8+CD57+ T cells in acquired aplastic anemia. Germline values: CDR1 SGHVS, CDR2 FQNEAQ. This CDR3 is 12 amino acids long. Regarding this clonotype: The junction does not match germline at one end; this may be a read error.

Patients chosen for sequencing had CD8+CD57+ cells that had expanded, as shown by flow cytometry. TCR beta VDJ and CDR3 profiles were obtained from a genomic DNA template. From the reads, TCRdb called clonotypes with MiXCR, one entry per CDR3 protein. Of more than 250,000 distinct CDR3 sequences in the sample, approximately 86% were seen once. The source of this sequence is a human donor with aplastic anemia. The V and J genes are TRBV7-8 and TRBJ2-4; D gene ambiguous. Sequencing was done on a sample of sorted CD4+, CD8+, or CD8+CD57+ T cells (not recorded which) from PBMCs. The CDR3 here is CASSLAGDTHNF. CDR3 in DNA: TGTGCCAGCAGCTTAGCTGGAGACACTCATAACTTC.